A single sample is the source of the 27 T cell receptor beta chains below, sequenced in a study of cytomegalovirus exposure and HLA in healthy donors listed by TCRdb under 2017. Preparation of the library involved the immunoSEQ multiplex PCR assay. A mixture of 60 forward primers for TCR Vbeta segments and 13 reverse primers for TCR Jbeta segments was used in the multiplex PCR. TCRdb carries this immuneACCESS record with in-frame sequences only. Its versions omit some clonotypes, under half of them owing to an unresolved V gene in the studies checked, with the rest unexplained. The sample table holds over 150,000 clones, of which roughly 80% were seen once. Around 4.1% of the sample lies in the top ten. The sample taken for sequencing was PBMCs. Every receptor here comes from a middle-aged woman in good health and CMV-seronegative.

V and J are TRBV6-1 and TRBJ2-5; 7 bases match TRBD2. Germline V gene data show CDR1 as MNHNS and CDR2 as SASEGT. The CDR3 sequence is 16 residues long. V lost 1 base to trimming and J lost 7 bases; unmatched junction nucleotides: 12. CDR3 amino acids: CASSEERLAVGGTQYF. The CDR3 DNA reads TGTGCCAGCAGTGAAGAGAGGCTAGCGGTGGGCGGGACCCAGTACTTC.

The table lists this clone with a few counts. The chain uses TRBV10-3 and TRBJ2-7, with D possibly TRBD2 on 6 matching bases. This CDR3 contains 13 residues. CDR1 ENHRY and CDR2 SYGVKD come from the germline V gene. V gave up 2 bases and J gave up 7 bases, with 12 bases separating them. The chain's CDR3 is CAISEPGVREQYF. The CDR3 DNA is TGTGCCATCAGTGAGCCGGGAGTAAGGGAGCAGTACTTC.

Only a few counts were recorded for this clone. This sequence joins TRBV2 and TRBJ2-7; D perhaps matches TRBD2 (5 bases). With 6 bases removed from V and 2 bases from J, the gap between germline ends came to 8 bases. CDR1 is SNHLY, CDR2 FYNNEI, per germline. The CDR3 is made up of 12 amino acids. The CDR3 nucleotides are TGTGCCAGCAGGGACTTCGCCTACGAGCAGTACTTC. The encoded protein is CASRDFAYEQYF.

In this sample, this clone turned up once. The gene calls are TRBV7-2 and TRBJ2-3; TRBD1 aligns across 8 bases. Germline loops: CDR1 SGHTA, CDR2 FQGNSA. The ends lost 5 bases at V and 1 base at J; junction bases unmatched: 8. CDR3 length equals 16 residues. The CDR3 protein is CASSLQGAPGTDTQYF. The DNA for the CDR3 is TGTGCCAGCAGCCTTCAGGGGGCGCCTGGCACAGATACGCAGTATTTT.

The V and J genes are TRBV30 and TRBJ2-2; 10 nucleotides agree with TRBD1. J gave up 3 bases and V 8 bases, and 3 bases lay outside the gene matches. This CDR3 contains 13 residues. Germline-derived CDR1 and CDR2 are GTSNPN and SVGIG (reference sequence). CDR3 region: CAGGTGDTGELFF. The DNA of the CDR3 is TGTGCCGGGGGGACAGGGGACACCGGGGAGCTGTTTTTT.

This clone was seen only a few times. The genes are TRBV18 and TRBJ1-2; 7 bases are a match to TRBD1. This CDR3 comprises 13 residues. In germline, CDR1 is KGHSH, CDR2 LQKENI. Trimming removed 3 bases from V and 8 bases from J; junction bases left unmatched: 6. The CDR3 protein is CASSPNTGEGYTF. The CDR3 DNA sequence: TGTGCCAGCTCACCCAATACAGGGGAAGGCTACACCTTC.

V and J are TRBV14 and TRBJ1-6; D remains unclear. Per the germline V gene, CDR1 is SGHDN and CDR2 is FVKESK. This CDR3 has 16 residues. The V end lost 0 bases, the J end lost 7 bases, and 13 bases lay between the germline ends. The CDR3 sequence: CASSQETGIPNSPLHF. The CDR3 coding sequence is TGTGCCAGCAGCCAAGAGACGGGGATACCAAATTCACCCCTCCACTTT.

This clone appeared a single time. This chain uses TRBV6-5 with TRBJ1-4, with D uncertain. The CDR3 has 15 amino acids. V was cut by 3 bases and J by 8 bases, with 16 bases left in between. In germline, CDR1 is MNHEY, CDR2 SVGAGI. Here the CDR3 DNA reads TGTGCCAGCAGTTATCGTTCGGGGATAAACGAAAAACTGTTTTTT. Residues: CASSYRSGINEKLFF.

The rearrangement uses TRBV27 and TRBJ1-4; a possible D gene is TRBD1 (5 bases). The ends were cut back, 3 bases at V and 5 bases at J, with 10 bases in the middle. The CDR3 length is 14 residues. CDR1 and CDR2 (germline): MNHEY, SMNVEV (reference sequence). CDR3 residues: CASSFAGLNEKLFF. The CDR3 DNA is TGTGCCAGCAGTTTTGCGGGACTAAATGAAAAACTGTTTTTT.

V is TRBV13 and J is TRBJ1-1; D uncertain. There are 12 residues in the CDR3. Germline loops: CDR1 PRHDT, CDR2 FYEKMQ (reference sequence). V was pared by 3 bases and J by 3 bases, with 5 bases between. The CDR3 nucleotides read TGTGCCAGCAGCTTCTTATACACTGAAGCTTTCTTT. Translating gives CASSFLYTEAFF.

This rearrangement joins TRBV9 to TRBJ1-1; the D is unclear. The length of the CDR3 is 14 residues. The ends were cut back, 0 bases at V and 4 bases at J, with 10 bases in the middle. CDR1 and CDR2 (germline): SGDLS, YYNGEE. The CDR3 nucleotides read TGTGCCAGCAGCGTAGGCAGGTCCTTCACTGAAGCTTTCTTT. This sequence encodes CASSVGRSFTEAFF. The full variable domain, its missing parts supplied by reference TRBV9 and TRBJ1-1, is DSGVTQTPKHLITATGQRVTLRCSPRSGDLSVYWYQQSLDQGLQFLIQYYNGEERAKGNILERFSAQQFPDLHSELNLSSLELGDSALYFCASSVGRSFTEAFFGQGTRLTVV.

J is TRBJ2-7 and V is TRBV10-3; D is undetermined. Germline V gene data show CDR1 as ENHRY and CDR2 as SYGVKD. There are 12 residues in the CDR3. Trimming shortened V by 5 bases and J by 3 bases, and 8 bases separated the two germline ends. The CDR3 DNA is TGTGCCATCAGTACGTTAGACTACGAGCAGTACTTC. Its translation is CAISTLDYEQYF.

The V gene is TRBV27, the J gene TRBJ2-7; tentative D call: TRBD1 (6 bases). The CDR3 is 12 amino acids. Trimming took off 5 bases at V and 4 bases at J, with 9 bases between the two ends. CDR1 is MNHEY, CDR2 SMNVEV, per germline (reference sequence). The CDR3 DNA reads as TGTGCCAGCAGTCCACAGGGTTACGAGCAGTACTTC. Its translation is CASSPQGYEQYF.

The chain combines TRBV10-1 with TRBJ2-3; 7 bases align to TRBD2. Germline assignment: CDR1 WNHNN and CDR2 SYGVQD (reference sequence). This CDR3 region has 16 residues. The V gene end was trimmed by 3 bases and the J gene end by 2 bases; junction bases not matched to a gene: 8. CDR3 in amino acids: CASSELLAANTDTQYF. The CDR3 bases are TGCGCCAGCAGTGAATTGCTAGCGGCGAACACAGATACGCAGTATTTT.

The V call is TRBV5-1, the J call TRBJ2-2, with 8 positions matching TRBD2. This CDR3 is built from 18 residues. Germline loops: CDR1 SGHRS, CDR2 YFSETQ. Losses at the gene ends were 2 bases for V and 4 bases for J; bases not matched to a gene: 13. The CDR3 reads CASSFRVAGGPSTGELFF. CDR3 in DNA: TGCGCCAGCAGCTTCAGGGTTGCGGGGGGTCCCTCCACCGGGGAGCTGTTTTTT.

The gene calls are TRBV5-1 and TRBJ2-7; the D gene is possibly TRBD2 (7 bases). The CDR3 is made up of 14 amino acids. Per the germline V gene, CDR1 is SGHRS and CDR2 is YFSETQ. The germline V and J ends were trimmed by 4 bases and 3 bases, with 14 bases remaining between them. The CDR3 DNA follows: TGCGCCAGCAGCCCGGGGGGCGGAGACTACGAGCAGTACTTC. It codes for CASSPGGGDYEQYF.

V usage is TRBV10-3 and J usage is TRBJ1-5; 7 bases align to TRBD1. Germline CDR1 and CDR2: ENHRY and SYGVKD. This CDR3 is 16 amino acids long. Trimming took 0 bases from V and 4 from J; bases not matched to a gene: 6. The CDR3 protein is CAISESWDSFNQPQHF. The CDR3 DNA reads TGTGCCATCAGTGAGTCCTGGGACAGCTTTAATCAGCCCCAGCATTTT.

This rearrangement joins TRBV5-1 to TRBJ2-3; 14 bases fit TRBD2. This CDR3 comprises 16 residues. With V trimmed by 4 bases and J by 3 bases, 4 bases remained unmatched. Germline loops: CDR1 SGHRS, CDR2 YFSETQ. CDR3 loop: CASSKGTSGGTDTQYF. The CDR3 DNA follows: TGCGCCAGCAGCAAAGGGACTAGCGGGGGAACAGATACGCAGTATTTT.

Only a few counts were recorded for this clone. V and J are TRBV19 and TRBJ2-3; TRBD2 is a possible D gene (7 bases). Trimming removed 1 base at V and 1 base at J, with 12 bases between. Germline CDR1 is LNHDA and CDR2 is SQIVND (reference sequence). The CDR3 spans 16 residues. CDR3 nucleotides: TGTGCCAGTAGTATAGTGGGGGGGGCTGGCACAGATACGCAGTATTTT. The encoded protein is CASSIVGGAGTDTQYF.

The rearrangement uses TRBV5-1 and TRBJ2-7; TRBD1 is a possible D gene (7 bases). The CDR3 length is 14 residues. Between the trimmed V and J ends, which lost 4 bases and 3 bases, there was a span of 14 bases. CDR1 is SGHRS, CDR2 YFSETQ, per germline. The CDR3 DNA sequence: TGCGCCAGCAGCCAGGACAGGAGGGACTACGAGCAGTACTTC. Protein product: CASSQDRRDYEQYF.

This chain connects TRBV4-1 to TRBJ2-6, with 7 bases identical to TRBD1. The CDR3 extends over 16 amino acids. J gave up 1 base and V 1 base, and 1 base lay outside the gene matches. The V gene's germline CDR1 is MGHRA and CDR2 YSYEKL. The CDR3 coding sequence is TGCGCCAGCAGCCAAGGACAGGGATCTGGGGCCAACGTCCTGACTTTC. It codes for CASSQGQGSGANVLTF.

This chain connects TRBV29-1 to TRBJ1-2; D unclear. CDR1 is SQVTM, CDR2 ANQGSEA, per germline. Deletions cut 7 bases from V and 8 bases from J, with 14 bases between. This CDR3 contains 11 residues. CDR3 in amino acids: CSARAGQGYTF. In nucleotides, the CDR3 is TGCAGCGCCCGAGCGGGTCAAGGCTACACCTTC.

This clone was counted only a few times. V usage is TRBV5-6 and J usage is TRBJ1-2; 9 bases map to TRBD1. This CDR3 contains 14 residues. The V gene end was trimmed by 5 bases and the J gene end by 4 bases; junction bases not matched to a gene: 6. The germline gives CDR1 SGHDT, CDR2 YYEEEE. DNA of the CDR3: TGTGCCAGCAGGTGGACAGGGGAAGCCTATGGCTACACCTTC. Protein product: CASRWTGEAYGYTF.

The DNA for the CDR3 is TGCAGCGTTGAAGATTCCCCGGTGATGAACACTGAAGCTTTCTTT. Amino acid sequence: CSVEDSPVMNTEAFF. V gene TRBV29-1 combines with J gene TRBJ1-1, with D uncertain. The CDR3 covers 15 residues. The V and J ends lost 0 bases and 0 bases respectively, with 11 bases between them. Germline V CDR1 and CDR2: SQVTM, ANQGSEA.

V is TRBV5-1 and J is TRBJ1-4; D is perhaps TRBD1 (5 bases). V was pared by 1 base and J by 0 bases, with 13 bases between. From germline, CDR1 is SGHRS and CDR2 YFSETQ. The CDR3 extends over 17 amino acids. The CDR3 loop reads CASSLRQPLATNEKLFF. In DNA, the CDR3 is TGCGCCAGCAGCTTGAGACAGCCTCTTGCAACTAATGAAAAACTGTTTTTT.

This clone was counted once. The chain has TRBV4-1 and TRBJ1-6; 7 positions match TRBD1. The CDR3 runs to 19 residues. The V gene's germline CDR1 is MGHRA and CDR2 YSYEKL. The V and J ends lost 0 bases and 4 bases, in that order; junction bases with no gene match: 12. For the CDR3, the DNA is TGCGCCAGCAGCCAAGAAGCCCCCCGGACAGGACTTTATAATTCACCCCTCCACTTT. It codes for CASSQEAPRTGLYNSPLHF.

CDR3: CASSVGGVSTDTQYF. CDR3 DNA: TGTGCCAGCTCCGTCGGAGGGGTTAGCACAGATACGCAGTATTTT. The chain recombines TRBV13 with TRBJ2-3, with TRBD2 as a possible D gene (6 bases). The CDR3 extends over 15 amino acids. Trimming shortened V by 8 bases and J by 0 bases, and 15 bases separated the two germline ends. The germline gives CDR1 PRHDT, CDR2 FYEKMQ (reference sequence).